This T cell receptor beta chain was identified in a study of CD8 T cells in ankylosing spondylitis. Each TCR beta library was made by quantitative 5'-RACE that incorporated molecular barcodes. TCRdb reanalysed the 5' RACE reads using MiXCR and keeps one entry per CDR3 protein. The data contain some 87,000 distinct CDR3 sequences, 27% of them singletons. A note on this clonotype: Its antigen is not known.

Looked up from germline, CDR1 is MNHNS and CDR2 is SASEGT. V was pared by 6 bases and J by 5 bases, with 11 bases of the junction left unmatched. This CDR3 has 15 amino acids. Study-wide findings and caveats: The clones that were linked to disease were reported to be significantly enriched in matched synovial fluid samples from ankylosing spondylitis patients. Clones that were linked to disease were CD8+ and were relatively rare in peripheral blood. Blood from ankylosing spondylitis patients appeared to carry a characteristic roughly 8-variant TCR beta motif.

The receptor was derived from a male donor with ankylosing spondylitis or in good health (not recorded which). Sequenced sample: blood, either unsorted or a sorted T cell fraction (not recorded which). The rearrangement uses TRBV6-1 and TRBJ2-7; 9 positions match TRBD1. The CDR3 region is CASRAGTGTIDEQYF. CDR3 nucleotides: TGTGCCAGCAGGGCCGGGACAGGGACTATCGACGAGCAGTACTTC.